Below are 7 T cell receptor beta chains sequenced from a single sample in a study of T cell repertoires in cytomegalovirus infection. TCRdb passed the reads through MiXCR, listing each CDR3 protein once. This table has roughly 350,000 distinct CDR3 sequences, just under 35% appearing once. These TCRs are of unknown antigen specificity. This specimen was cultured PBMCs, taken from culture after CMV antigen stimulation. The source of these receptors is a human donor in good health (CMV status not recorded). Some clones in this sample may be carry-over from other donors' samples.

The V call is TRBV6-6, the J call TRBJ2-1; D not certain. Germline lookup yields CDR1 MNHNY and CDR2 SVGAGI (reference sequence). The CDR3 runs to 14 residues. Trimming shortened V by 2 bases and J by 3 bases, and 8 bases separated the two germline ends. CDR3 nucleotides: TGTGCCAGCAGTTACCTGATAAACTACAATGAGCAGTTCTTC. Translating gives CASSYLINYNEQFF.

This clonotype was observed a handful of times. This chain uses TRBV7-2 with TRBJ2-1, with D perhaps matching TRBD1 (6 bases). Germline CDR1 reads SGHTA; CDR2 reads FQGNSA. The CDR3 totals 12 residues. The V and J ends lost 5 bases and 11 bases respectively, with 13 bases between them. The CDR3: CASSVNRDKQFF. Written as DNA, the CDR3 is TGTGCCAGCAGCGTAAACCGGGACAAGCAGTTCTTC.

This rearrangement joins TRBV9 to TRBJ2-1; 14 positions match TRBD2. CDR3 length equals 16 residues. Trimming cost V 3 bases and J 8 bases; bases outside gene matches: 7. Germline V gene data show CDR1 as SGDLS and CDR2 as YYNGEE. CDR3 loop: CASSAAGTSGSDEQFF. The DNA for the CDR3 is TGTGCCAGCAGCGCAGCCGGGACTAGCGGGAGTGATGAGCAGTTCTTC.

V gene TRBV29-1 combines with J gene TRBJ2-1; D ambiguous. Germline values: CDR1 SQVTM, CDR2 ANQGSEA. Trimming pared 4 bases from V and 5 bases from J, leaving 9 bases between. The CDR3 has 12 residues. The CDR3 sequence: CSVVGANNEQFF. The DNA of the CDR3 is TGCAGCGTTGTTGGAGCGAACAATGAGCAGTTCTTC.

The chain uses TRBV3-1 and TRBJ1-4; the D gene is possibly TRBD1 (5 bases). The V end lost 0 bases, the J end lost 3 bases, and 11 bases lay between the germline ends. The CDR3 covers 16 residues. Germline loops: CDR1 LGHDT, CDR2 YNNKEL (reference sequence). Here the CDR3 DNA reads TGTGCCAGCAGCCAAGATCTGGTAGGGGCTAATGAAAAACTGTTTTTT. Encoded protein: CASSQDLVGANEKLFF.

V gene TRBV19 combines with J gene TRBJ1-1, with TRBD1 matching over 10 bases. The V and J ends lost 10 bases and 5 bases, in that order; junction bases with no gene match: 13. The CDR3 has 15 residues. In germline, CDR1 is LNHDA, CDR2 SQIVND (reference sequence). The CDR3 reads CATRSSLDRGTEAFF. In DNA form, the CDR3 reads TGTGCCACCAGGTCAAGTTTGGACAGGGGGACTGAAGCTTTCTTT.

The chain has TRBV5-6 and TRBJ1-2, with D possibly being TRBD1 (6 bases). Germline lookup yields CDR1 SGHDT and CDR2 YYEEEE. The CDR3 loop spans 14 amino acids. The V end was cut by 4 bases, the J end by 6 bases, with 16 bases between. CDR3 in amino acids: CASSPPDSSHGYTF. Here the CDR3 DNA reads TGTGCCAGCAGCCCTCCGGACAGTTCGCATGGCTACACCTTC.